This TCR beta chain stems from a study of cytomegalovirus exposure and HLA in healthy donors. Notes on the study in general: There were reportedly fewer N-insertions in an Asian-associated ancestry cluster than the approximately 670-donor mean, in a later analysis. Researchers reported in a later analysis that a missense DCLRE1C variant was tied to TCR beta V- and J-gene trimming.

The CDR3 covers 16 residues. V lost 0 bases and J 5 bases, leaving 18 bases between the germline ends. CDR1 and CDR2 from the germline V gene are SGHDT and YYEEEE. Regarding this clone: Its target is unknown.

Researchers ran the PCR with 60 Vbeta and 13 Jbeta primers. The repertoire was sequenced with immunoSEQ multiplex PCR; TCRdb's copy has only in-frame clones and lacks some. The sample has roughly 130,000 clones, under 80% seen once; the top ten hold around 4.1%. The chain combines TRBV5-6 with TRBJ2-7; possibly TRBD1 for D (5 bases). Sample: PBMCs. The TCR comes from a man younger than 30 in good health and CMV-seropositive. CDR3 DNA sequence: TGTGCCAGCAGCTTGGGCAGGGCAAAGTGGGATGACGAGCAGTACTTC. Translated, it gives CASSLGRAKWDDEQYF.